Listed below are T cell receptor beta chains from one sample, sequenced in a study of human T cells and chemical hapten exposure. TCRdb itself ran the RACE reads through MiXCR, one entry per CDR3 protein. The profile covers 95,000 to 150,000 distinct CDR3 sequences, with roughly 14% appearing a single time and about 3% taken by the ten largest. The sequencing here drew on whole blood, taken in connection with sensitization to the hapten diphenylcyclopropenone (DPC). These receptors came from a woman aged 18-30 years with alopecia areata. Some clones in this sample may be carry-over from other donors' samples. Both conserved end residues are part of each CDR3. The order of the fields is J gene, V gene, CDR3 protein.

J: TRBJ1-4; V: TRBV7-2; CDR3: CASGAIGGHSEKLFF
J: TRBJ1-6; V: TRBV6-2/TRBV6-3; CDR3: CASSYSIGGRNSPLHF
J: TRBJ2-3; V: TRBV5-1; CDR3: CASRSDIPTDTQYF
J: TRBJ1-2; V: TRBV19; CDR3: CASRGVGDNYGYTF
J: TRBJ2-7; V: TRBV15; CDR3: CATSTRLGQIYEQYF
J: TRBJ2-3; V: TRBV5-1; CDR3: CASSLADGHGTDTQYF
J: TRBJ2-7; V: TRBV11-2; CDR3: CASSFRSGGSDEQYF
J: TRBJ2-2; V: TRBV6-1; CDR3: CASSEFRDSGELFF
J: TRBJ1-5; V: TRBV7-9; CDR3: CASSLDDRNQPQHF
J: TRBJ1-2; V: TRBV20-1; CDR3: CSARDGSNYGYTF
J: TRBJ1-1; V: TRBV5-1; CDR3: CASSLMTGGGTEAFF
J: TRBJ2-1; V: TRBV4-2; CDR3: CASSQGPGTNDNEQFF
J: TRBJ2-1; V: TRBV6-2/TRBV6-3; CDR3: CASQDRIYNEQFF
J: TRBJ2-3; V: TRBV6-2/TRBV6-3; CDR3: CASTQSRTGLQYF
J: TRBJ2-3; V: TRBV27; CDR3: CASSPGTSVTDTQYF
J: TRBJ2-1; V: TRBV7-2; CDR3: CASSLGLAPYNEQFF
J: TRBJ2-2; V: TRBV3-1; CDR3: CASSRRGAPPGELFF
J: TRBJ1-1; V: TRBV6-5; CDR3: CASSRKTRHEAFF
J: TRBJ1-4; V: TRBV20-1; CDR3: CSAAPGTGDEKLFF
J: TRBJ1-4; V: TRBV7-9; CDR3: CASSLERGGKLFF
J: TRBJ1-2; V: TRBV14; CDR3: CASTQGGYGYTF
J: TRBJ2-2; V: TRBV11-3; CDR3: CASSLRGDPFYTGELFF
J: TRBJ1-1; V: TRBV10-3; CDR3: CAISRGLNTEAFF
J: TRBJ1-6; V: TRBV6-2/TRBV6-3; CDR3: CASSSQARLHF
J: TRBJ1-1; V: TRBV18; CDR3: CASSPDRAGNTEAFF
J: TRBJ2-2; V: TRBV2; CDR3: CASSGATGELFF
J: TRBJ2-1; V: TRBV7-2; CDR3: CASSPYSYNEQFF